These T cell receptor beta chains were read from a single sample in a study of CD8 T cells in ankylosing spondylitis. TCRdb itself ran the 5' RACE reads through MiXCR, one entry per CDR3 protein. The sample has approximately 500,000 distinct CDR3 sequences; roughly 13% are singletons. Sequenced input: blood, either unsorted or a sorted T cell fraction (not recorded which). These receptors all stem from a male donor with ankylosing spondylitis. CDR3s include the opening cysteine and the closing phenylalanine or tryptophan. The D gene is left open where the match is weak. Size is omitted from some rows. Given values are once, few, many or a class for expanded clones.

>few|TRBV11-2|.|TRBJ2-3
CASSLDPGPALGTDTQYF
TGTGCCAGCAGCTTAGATCCGGGACCTGCCCTGGGCACAGATACGCAGTATTTT
>many|TRBV12-3/TRBV12-4|.|TRBJ2-3
CASTPPADTQYF
TGTGCCAGCACTCCCCCGGCAGATACGCAGTATTTT
>many|TRBV7-2|TRBD2|TRBJ2-4
CASSLAKGGLAVAKNIQYF
TGTGCCAGCAGCTTAGCGAAGGGGGGACTAGCGGTAGCCAAAAACATTCAGTACTTC
>.|TRBV5-1|.|TRBJ2-7
CASRASYEQYF
TGCGCCAGCAGGGCGTCCTACGAGCAGTACTTC
>few|TRBV7-9|.|TRBJ1-2
CASTTPTQGSLGYTF
TGTGCCAGCACCACCCCAACTCAGGGAAGTCTGGGCTACACCTTC
>.|TRBV4-2|TRBD2|TRBJ2-1
CASSQETSDYNEQFF
TGTGCCAGCAGCCAAGAGACTAGCGACTACAATGAGCAGTTCTTC
>.|TRBV7-2|TRBD1|TRBJ2-1
CASSYQPGQYNEQFF
TGTGCCAGCAGCTATCAACCGGGACAGTACAATGAGCAGTTCTTC
>.|TRBV29-1|.|TRBJ1-1
CSVVNLGGAFF
TGCAGCGTTGTTAACCTGGGGGGAGCTTTCTTT
>many|TRBV24-1|.|TRBJ2-2
CATRGDTGELFF
TGTGCCACCCGGGGTGACACCGGGGAGCTGTTTTTT
>.|TRBV27|.|TRBJ2-3
CASSLIGTSDTDTQYF
TGTGCCAGCAGTTTAATCGGGACTTCGGACACAGATACGCAGTATTTT
>few|TRBV25-1|.|TRBJ1-1
CASSETGGGTEAFF
TGTGCCAGCAGTGAGACCGGGGGCGGCACTGAAGCTTTCTTT
>.|TRBV5-5|TRBD2|TRBJ2-2
CASSLGLAGGTTGELFF
TGTGCCAGCAGCTTGGGACTAGCGGGAGGCACCACCGGGGAGCTGTTTTTT
>.|TRBV4-2|.|TRBJ2-7
CASSQGAPELRTYEQYF
TGTGCCAGCAGCCAAGGAGCTCCTGAGCTTCGCACCTACGAGCAGTACTTC
>.|TRBV7-9|.|TRBJ1-1
CASFRVAVNTEAFF
TGTGCCAGCTTCAGGGTAGCGGTGAACACTGAAGCTTTCTTT
>many|TRBV10-2|TRBD2|TRBJ2-3
CASSGSGRRTDTQYF
TGCGCCAGCAGTGGTAGCGGGAGGCGCACAGATACGCAGTATTTT
>few|TRBV12-3/TRBV12-4|.|TRBJ2-2
CASSLTRANTGELFF
TGTGCCAGCAGTTTAACCAGGGCGAACACCGGGGAGCTGTTTTTT